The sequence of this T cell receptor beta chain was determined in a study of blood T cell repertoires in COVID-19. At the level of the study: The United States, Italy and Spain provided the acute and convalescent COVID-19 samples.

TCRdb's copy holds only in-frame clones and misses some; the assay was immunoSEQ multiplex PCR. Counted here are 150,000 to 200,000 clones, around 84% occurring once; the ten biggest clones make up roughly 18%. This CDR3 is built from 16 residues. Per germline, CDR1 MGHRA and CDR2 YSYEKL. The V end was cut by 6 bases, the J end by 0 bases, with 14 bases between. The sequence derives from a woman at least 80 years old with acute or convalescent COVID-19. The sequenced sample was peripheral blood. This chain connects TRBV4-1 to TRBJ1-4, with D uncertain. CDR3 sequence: CASSFIGRATNEKLFF. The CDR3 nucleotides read TGCGCCAGCAGTTTTATAGGTCGGGCAACTAATGAAAAACTGTTTTTT.